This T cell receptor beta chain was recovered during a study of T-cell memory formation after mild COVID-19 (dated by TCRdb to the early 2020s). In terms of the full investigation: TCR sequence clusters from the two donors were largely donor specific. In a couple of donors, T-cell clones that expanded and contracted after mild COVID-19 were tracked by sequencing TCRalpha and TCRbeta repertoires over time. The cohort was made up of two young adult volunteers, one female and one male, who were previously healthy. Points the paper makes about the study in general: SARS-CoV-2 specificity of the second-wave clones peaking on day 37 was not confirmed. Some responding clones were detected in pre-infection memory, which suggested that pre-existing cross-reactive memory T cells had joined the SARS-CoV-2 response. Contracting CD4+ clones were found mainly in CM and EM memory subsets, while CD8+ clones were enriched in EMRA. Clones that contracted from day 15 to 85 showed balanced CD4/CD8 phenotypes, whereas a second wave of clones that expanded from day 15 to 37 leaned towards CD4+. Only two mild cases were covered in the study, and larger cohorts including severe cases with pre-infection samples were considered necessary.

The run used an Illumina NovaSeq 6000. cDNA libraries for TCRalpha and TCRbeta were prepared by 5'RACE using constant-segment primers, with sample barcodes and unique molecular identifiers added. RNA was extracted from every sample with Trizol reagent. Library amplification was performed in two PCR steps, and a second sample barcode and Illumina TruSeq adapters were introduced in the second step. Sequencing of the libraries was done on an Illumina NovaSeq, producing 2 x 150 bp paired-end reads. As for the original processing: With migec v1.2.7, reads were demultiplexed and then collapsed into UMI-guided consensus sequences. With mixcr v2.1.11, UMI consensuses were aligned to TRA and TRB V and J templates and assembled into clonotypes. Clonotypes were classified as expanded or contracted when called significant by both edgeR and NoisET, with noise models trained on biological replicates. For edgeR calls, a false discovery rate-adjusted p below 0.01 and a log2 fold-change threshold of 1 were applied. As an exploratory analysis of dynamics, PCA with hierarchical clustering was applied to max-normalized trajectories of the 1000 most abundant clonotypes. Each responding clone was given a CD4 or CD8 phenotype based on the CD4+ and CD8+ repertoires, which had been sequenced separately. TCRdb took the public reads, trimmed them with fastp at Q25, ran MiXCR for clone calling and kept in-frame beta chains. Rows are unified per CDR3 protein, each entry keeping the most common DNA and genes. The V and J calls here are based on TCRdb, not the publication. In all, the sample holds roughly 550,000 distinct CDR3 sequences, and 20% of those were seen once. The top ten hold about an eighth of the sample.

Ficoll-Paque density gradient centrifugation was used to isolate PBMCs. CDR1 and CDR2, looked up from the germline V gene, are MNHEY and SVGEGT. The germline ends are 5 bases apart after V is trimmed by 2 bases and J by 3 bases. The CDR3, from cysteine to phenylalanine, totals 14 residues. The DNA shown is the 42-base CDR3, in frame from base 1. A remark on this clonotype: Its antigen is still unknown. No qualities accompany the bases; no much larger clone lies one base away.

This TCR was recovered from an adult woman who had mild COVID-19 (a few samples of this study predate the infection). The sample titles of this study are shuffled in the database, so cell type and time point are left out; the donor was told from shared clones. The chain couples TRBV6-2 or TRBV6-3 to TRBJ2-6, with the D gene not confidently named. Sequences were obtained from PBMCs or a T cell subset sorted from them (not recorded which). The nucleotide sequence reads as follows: TGTGCCAGCAGTTACATGGTTGGGGCCAACGTCCTGACTTTC. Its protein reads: CASSYMVGANVLTF.